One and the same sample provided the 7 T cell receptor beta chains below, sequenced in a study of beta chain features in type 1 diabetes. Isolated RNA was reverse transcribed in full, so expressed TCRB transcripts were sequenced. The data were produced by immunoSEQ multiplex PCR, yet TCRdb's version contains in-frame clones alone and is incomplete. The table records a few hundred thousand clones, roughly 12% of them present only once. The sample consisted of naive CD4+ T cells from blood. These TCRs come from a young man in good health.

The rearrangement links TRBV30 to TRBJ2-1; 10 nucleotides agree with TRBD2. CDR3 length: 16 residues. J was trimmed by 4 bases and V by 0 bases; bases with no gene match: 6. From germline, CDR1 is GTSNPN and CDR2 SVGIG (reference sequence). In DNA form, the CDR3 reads TGTGCCTGGAGTGTACTTCGGACTAGCGGTTACAATGAGCAGTTCTTC. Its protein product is CAWSVLRTSGYNEQFF. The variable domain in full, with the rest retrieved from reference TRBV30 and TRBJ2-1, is SQTIHQWPATLVQPVGSPLSLECTVEGTSNPNLYWYRQAAGRGLQLLFYSVGIGQISSEVPQNLSASRPQDRQFILSSKKLLLSDSGFYLCAWSVLRTSGYNEQFFGPGTRLTVL.

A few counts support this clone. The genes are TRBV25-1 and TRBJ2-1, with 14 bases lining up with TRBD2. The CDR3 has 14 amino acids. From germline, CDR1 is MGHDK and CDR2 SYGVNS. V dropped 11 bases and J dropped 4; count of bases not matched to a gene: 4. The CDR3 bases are TGTGCCCACGGACTAGCGGGGGGATACAATGAGCAGTTCTTC. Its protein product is CAHGLAGGYNEQFF.

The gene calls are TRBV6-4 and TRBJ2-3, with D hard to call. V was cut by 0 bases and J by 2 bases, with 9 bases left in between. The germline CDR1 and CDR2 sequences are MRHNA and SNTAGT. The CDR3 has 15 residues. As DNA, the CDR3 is TGTGCCAGCAGTGACTCGGTCAGGTCCACAGATACGCAGTATTTT. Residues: CASSDSVRSTDTQYF.

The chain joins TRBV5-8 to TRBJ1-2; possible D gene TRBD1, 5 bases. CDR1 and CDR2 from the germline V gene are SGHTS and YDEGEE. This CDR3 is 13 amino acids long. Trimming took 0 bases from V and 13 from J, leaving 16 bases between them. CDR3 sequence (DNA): TGTGCCAGCAGCTTGGCCTTTTCAGGGTCACCCACCTTC. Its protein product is CASSLAFSGSPTF.

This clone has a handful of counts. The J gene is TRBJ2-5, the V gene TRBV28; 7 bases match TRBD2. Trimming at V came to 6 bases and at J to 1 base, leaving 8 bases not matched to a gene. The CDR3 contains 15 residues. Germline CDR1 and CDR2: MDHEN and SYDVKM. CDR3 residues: CASRNAGLLQETQYF. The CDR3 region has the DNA TGTGCCAGCAGAAACGCGGGACTACTCCAAGAGACCCAGTACTTC.

Here the CDR3 reads CAWSAGLPYEQFF. DNA of the CDR3: TGTGCCTGGAGTGCCGGACTTCCGTATGAGCAGTTCTTC. This chain connects TRBV30 to TRBJ2-1; a weak D match, TRBD2 (5 bases). Germline lookup yields CDR1 GTSNPN and CDR2 SVGIG (reference sequence). The CDR3 runs to 13 residues. Trimming stripped 1 base from V and 8 bases from J, with 12 bases between.

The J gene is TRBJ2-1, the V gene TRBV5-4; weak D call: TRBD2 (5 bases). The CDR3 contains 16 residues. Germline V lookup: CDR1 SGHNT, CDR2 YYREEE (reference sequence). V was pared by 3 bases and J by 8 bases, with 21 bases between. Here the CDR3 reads CASSSLGLTKPHEQFF. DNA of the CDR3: TGTGCCAGCAGCTCGCTCGGACTCACCAAACCCCATGAGCAGTTCTTC.